This paragraph covers one TCR beta chain sequence. This sample was included in a study of blood T cell repertoires in COVID-19. Study in general: Samples representing acute and convalescent COVID-19 were sourced from the United States, Italy and Spain.

This CDR3 has 14 amino acids. With 0 bases removed from V and 8 bases from J, the gap between germline ends came to 12 bases. CDR1 is SGHRS, CDR2 YFSETQ, per germline. While infection was still active, Seattle patients were enrolled and then followed longitudinally. In the original processing: Estimation of nucleated cell counts relied on the amplification of reference gene primers. Profiled with immunoSEQ multiplex PCR; TCRdb holds only in-frame clones, not every one. V and J calls and clone size are those listed in that table; D and trimming were worked out from the DNA. The sample has 40,000 or so clones, 65% to 75% seen once.

The sequencing input was peripheral blood. This TCR was sampled from a man between 65 and 85 years old with COVID-19, enrolled during active disease. This chain connects TRBV5-1 to TRBJ2-1, with a tentative D call TRBD1 (5 bases). CDR3 amino acids: CASSLAGYFDEQFF. Here the CDR3 DNA reads TGCGCCAGCAGCTTGGCAGGGTATTTTGATGAGCAGTTCTTC.